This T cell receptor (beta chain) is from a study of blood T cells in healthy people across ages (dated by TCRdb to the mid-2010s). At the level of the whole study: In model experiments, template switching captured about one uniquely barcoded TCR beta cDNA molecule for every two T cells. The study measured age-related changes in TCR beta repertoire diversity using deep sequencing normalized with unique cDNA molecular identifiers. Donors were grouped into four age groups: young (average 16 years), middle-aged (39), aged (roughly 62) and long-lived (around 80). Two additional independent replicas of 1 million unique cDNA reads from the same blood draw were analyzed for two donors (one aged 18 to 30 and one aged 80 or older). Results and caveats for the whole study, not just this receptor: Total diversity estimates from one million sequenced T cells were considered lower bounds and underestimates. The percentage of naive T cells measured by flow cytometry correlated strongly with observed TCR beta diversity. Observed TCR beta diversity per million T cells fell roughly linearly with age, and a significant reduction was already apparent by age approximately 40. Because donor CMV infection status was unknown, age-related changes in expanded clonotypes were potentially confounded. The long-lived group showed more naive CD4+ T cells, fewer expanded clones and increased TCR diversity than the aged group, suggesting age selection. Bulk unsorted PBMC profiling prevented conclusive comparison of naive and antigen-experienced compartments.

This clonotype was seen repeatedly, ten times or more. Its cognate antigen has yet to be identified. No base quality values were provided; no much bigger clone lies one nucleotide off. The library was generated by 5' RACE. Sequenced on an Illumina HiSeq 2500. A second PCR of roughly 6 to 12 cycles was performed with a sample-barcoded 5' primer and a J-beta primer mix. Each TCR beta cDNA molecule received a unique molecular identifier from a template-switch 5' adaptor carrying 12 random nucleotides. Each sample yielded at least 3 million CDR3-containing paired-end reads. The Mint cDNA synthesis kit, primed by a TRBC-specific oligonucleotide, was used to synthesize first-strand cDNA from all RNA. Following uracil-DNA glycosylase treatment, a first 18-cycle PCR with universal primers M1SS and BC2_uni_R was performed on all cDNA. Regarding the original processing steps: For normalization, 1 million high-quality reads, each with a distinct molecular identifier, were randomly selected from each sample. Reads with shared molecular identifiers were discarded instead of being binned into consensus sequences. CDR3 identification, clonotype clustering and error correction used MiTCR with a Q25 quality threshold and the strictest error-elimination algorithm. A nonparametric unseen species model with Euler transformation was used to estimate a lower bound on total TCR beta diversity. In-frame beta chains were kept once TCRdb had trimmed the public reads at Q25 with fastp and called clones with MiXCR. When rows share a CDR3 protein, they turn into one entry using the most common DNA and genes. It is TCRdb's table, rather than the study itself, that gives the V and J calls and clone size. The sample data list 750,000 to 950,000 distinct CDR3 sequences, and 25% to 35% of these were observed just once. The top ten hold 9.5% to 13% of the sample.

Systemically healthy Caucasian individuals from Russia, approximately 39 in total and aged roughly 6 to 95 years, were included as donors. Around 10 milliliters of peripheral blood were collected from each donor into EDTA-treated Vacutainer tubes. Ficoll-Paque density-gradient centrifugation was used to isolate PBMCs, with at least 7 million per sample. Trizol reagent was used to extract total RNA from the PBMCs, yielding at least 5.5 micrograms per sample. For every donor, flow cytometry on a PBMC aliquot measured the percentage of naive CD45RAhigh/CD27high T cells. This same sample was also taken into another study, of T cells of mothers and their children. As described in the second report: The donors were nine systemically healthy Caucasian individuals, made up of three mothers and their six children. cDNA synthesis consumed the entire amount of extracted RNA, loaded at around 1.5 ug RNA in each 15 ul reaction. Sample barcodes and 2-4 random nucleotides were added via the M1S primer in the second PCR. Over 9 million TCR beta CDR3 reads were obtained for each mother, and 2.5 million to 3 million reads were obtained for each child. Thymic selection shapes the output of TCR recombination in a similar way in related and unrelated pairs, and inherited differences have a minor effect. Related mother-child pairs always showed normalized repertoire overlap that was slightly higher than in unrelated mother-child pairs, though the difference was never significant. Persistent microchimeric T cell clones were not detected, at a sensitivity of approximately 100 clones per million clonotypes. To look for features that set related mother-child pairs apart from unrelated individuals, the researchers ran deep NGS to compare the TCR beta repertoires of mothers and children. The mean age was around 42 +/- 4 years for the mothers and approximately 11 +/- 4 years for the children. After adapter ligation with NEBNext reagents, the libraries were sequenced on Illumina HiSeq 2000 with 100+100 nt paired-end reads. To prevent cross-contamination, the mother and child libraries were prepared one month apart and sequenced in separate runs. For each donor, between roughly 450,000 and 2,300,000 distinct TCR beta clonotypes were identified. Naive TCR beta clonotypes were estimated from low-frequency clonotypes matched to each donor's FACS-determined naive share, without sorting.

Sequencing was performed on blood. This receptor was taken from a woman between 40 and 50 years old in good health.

The CDR3 protein sequence reads: CSARDRTSGGKTYEQYF. The nucleotide sequence is TGCAGTGCTAGAGACCGGACTAGCGGGGGGAAAACCTACGAGCAGTACTTC. The sequence is built from TRBV20-1 and TRBJ2-7; 14 bases in the middle match TRBD2. The cysteine opens and the phenylalanine closes a CDR3 of 17 amino acids. Left in the record is the CDR3 DNA by itself, 51 bases read in frame from the first base. For CDR1 and CDR2, the germline V gene (reference sequence) lists DFQATT and SNEGSKA. Ends trimmed: V by 0 bases, J by 2 bases; bases unmatched to a gene: 6.